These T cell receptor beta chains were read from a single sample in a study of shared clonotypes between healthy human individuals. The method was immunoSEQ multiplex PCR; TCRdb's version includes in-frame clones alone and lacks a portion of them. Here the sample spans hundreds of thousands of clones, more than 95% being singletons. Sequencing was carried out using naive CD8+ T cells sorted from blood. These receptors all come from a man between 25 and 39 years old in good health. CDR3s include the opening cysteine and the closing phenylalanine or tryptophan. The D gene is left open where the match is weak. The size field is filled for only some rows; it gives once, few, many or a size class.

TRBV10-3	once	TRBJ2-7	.	CAISMTGYEQYF
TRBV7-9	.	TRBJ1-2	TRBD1	CASSLADSGGGSLYGYTF
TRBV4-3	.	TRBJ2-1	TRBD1	CASSQVLSDPGTGNFRGEQFF
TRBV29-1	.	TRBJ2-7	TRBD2	CSVVPELAGVPYEQYF
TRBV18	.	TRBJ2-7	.	CASSPQGETYEQYF
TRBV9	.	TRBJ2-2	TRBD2	CASSVRGLAENTGELFF
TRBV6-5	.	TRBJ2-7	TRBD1	CASGEGTGGDEQYF
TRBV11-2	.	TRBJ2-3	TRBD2	CASSPRASGLTDTQYF
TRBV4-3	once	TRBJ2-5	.	CASSQEESETQYF
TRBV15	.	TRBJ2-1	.	CATSRQGQSYNEQFF
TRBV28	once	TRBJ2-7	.	CASSSGASIGSEQYF
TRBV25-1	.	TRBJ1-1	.	CASSEGPSEAFF
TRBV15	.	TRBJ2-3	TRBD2	CATSRDASGRPDTQYF
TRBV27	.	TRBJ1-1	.	CASSLSRAAEAFF
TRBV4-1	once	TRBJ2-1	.	CASSHRQGREQFF
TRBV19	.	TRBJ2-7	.	CASSIDRKPYEQYF
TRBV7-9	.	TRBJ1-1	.	CASSSWDRNTEAFF
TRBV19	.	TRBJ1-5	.	CASSTPDRLRNQPQHF
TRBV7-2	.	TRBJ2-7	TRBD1	CASSFFRAGGYEQYF
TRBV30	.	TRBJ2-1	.	CAWSLGGGNEQFF
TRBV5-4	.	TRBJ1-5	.	CASSLDRGNQPQHF
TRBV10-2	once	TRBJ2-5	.	CASRAAENQETQYF
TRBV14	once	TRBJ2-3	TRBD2	CASSLRTSGILDTQYF
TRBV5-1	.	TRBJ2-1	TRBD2	CASQKDTFLAGGLNEQFF
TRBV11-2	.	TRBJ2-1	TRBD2	CASSSSSGINNEQFF
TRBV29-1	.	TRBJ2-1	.	CSARSSYNEQFF
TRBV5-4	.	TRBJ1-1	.	CASSWAGDHMNTEAFF